Shown below are 2 T cell receptor beta chains from a single sample sequenced in a study of T-cell reconstitution after alpha-beta-depleted transplantation in children. Preparation of the TCRbeta library was carried out with unique molecular identifiers. A single record per CDR3 protein comes from TCRdb applying MiXCR to the PCR reads. Of 450,000 to 550,000 distinct CDR3 sequences listed, about an eighth were seen once; the top ten hold 12% to 15%. Source: PBMCs, mostly from graft donor cells, taken 180 days after TCRalphabeta/CD19-depleted stem cell transplant. The receptors shown here come from a female patient aged 2-9 years who had a stem cell transplant for aplastic anemia, so the T cells may come from the graft donor.

This rearrangement joins TRBV7-8 to TRBJ1-1; unclear D gene. Trimming took 1 base from V and 8 from J, leaving 11 bases between them. The CDR3 is made up of 13 amino acids. Germline lookup yields CDR1 SGHVS and CDR2 FQNEAQ. CDR3 DNA sequence: TGTGCCAGCAGCTTAGAGGGTCAGCAGGAAGCTTTCTTT. As protein: CASSLEGQQEAFF.

In this sample, this clonotype turned up a few times. The gene calls are TRBV27 and TRBJ2-6; the D gene is possibly TRBD2 (5 bases). Germline values: CDR1 MNHEY, CDR2 SMNVEV (reference sequence). The CDR3 spans 15 residues. Trimming cost V 5 bases and J 0 bases, with 8 bases left between them. The CDR3 nucleotides are TGTGCCAGCAGTGACGGACTCTCTGGGGCCAACGTCCTGACTTTC. Translated, it gives CASSDGLSGANVLTF.